These T cell receptor beta chains were read from a single sample in a study of T cells in Graves' hyperthyroidism and ophthalmopathy. TCRdb reprocessed the multiplex PCR reads with MiXCR, giving one entry per CDR3 protein. The repertoire holds some 350,000 distinct CDR3 sequences, about 15% seen once, with about a quarter in the top ten. Sequencing was done on a sample of blood. These receptor sequences come from a woman aged 18-29 years with Graves' hyperthyroidism that later progressed to Graves' ophthalmopathy. Both conserved end residues are part of each CDR3. D genes are given only for firm matches. Not every row has a clone size; where given, it reads once, few, many or a size class.

J gene	clone size	D gene	V gene	CDR3 DNA	CDR3 protein
TRBJ2-7	.	.	TRBV20-1	TGCAGTGCTAGAGATCGGAGGCCAGGTGGCTACGAGCAGTACTTC	CSARDRRPGGYEQYF
TRBJ2-2	.	.	TRBV28	TGTGCCAGCAGTCCTTGGACCCAAGAGGAGGAGCTGTTTTTT	CASSPWTQEEELFF
TRBJ2-7	many	TRBD1	TRBV6-2/TRBV6-3	TGTGCCAGCAGAGGACAGGAGACCTACGAGCAGTACTTC	CASRGQETYEQYF
TRBJ1-3	.	TRBD1	TRBV7-9	TGTGCCAGCAGCTCGACCCAGGGGGCGGACGGGGCCATATATTTT	CASSSTQGADGAIYF
TRBJ2-1	many	TRBD2	TRBV12-3/TRBV12-4	TGTGCCAGCAGTGAAGCTAGCGGGGGGTACAATGAGCAGTTCTTC	CASSEASGGYNEQFF
TRBJ1-1	few	TRBD1	TRBV3-1	TGTGCCAGCAGCCAAGGACAGGGTTTAGCTTTCTTT	CASSQGQGLAFF
TRBJ2-3	.	TRBD2	TRBV20-1	TGCAGTGCTAGAGATGTGCGGGAGACGAGCATAGATACACAGTATTTT	CSARDVRETSIDTQYF
TRBJ2-5	many	.	TRBV20-1	TGCAGTGCTAGGGAGGACAGAGAGACCCAGTACTTC	CSAREDRETQYF
TRBJ2-7	.	TRBD1	TRBV4-2	TGTGCCAGCAGCCATGAACAGGGGGTCGGCTACGAGCAGTACTTC	CASSHEQGVGYEQYF
TRBJ2-2	few	.	TRBV15	TGTGCCACCAGCAGTGAAGGGATCCCCGGGGAGCTGTTTTTT	CATSSEGIPGELFF
TRBJ1-5	many	.	TRBV20-1	TGCAGGGGGCGTAACAGTCAGCCCCAGCATTTT	CRGRNSQPQHF
TRBJ2-7	.	.	TRBV3-1	TGTGCCAGCGGGGCCACTGTCGACGAGCAGTACTTC	CASGATVDEQYF
TRBJ1-2	few	TRBD1	TRBV4-1	TGCGCCAGCAGCCAAGACAGGGGGCGGCTCCCCTATGGCTACACCTTC	CASSQDRGRLPYGYTF
TRBJ2-7	.	.	TRBV7-9	TGTGCCAGCAGCTTAGATTTGGAATCCTACGAGCAGTACTTC	CASSLDLESYEQYF
TRBJ2-3	few	TRBD2	TRBV24-1	TGTGCCACCGGCAATAGCGGGATAGCAGATACGCAGTATTTT	CATGNSGIADTQYF
TRBJ2-6	many	TRBD1	TRBV12-3/TRBV12-4	TGTGCCAGCATGATCGACAGGGTTAACTCTGGGGCCAACGTCCTGACTTTC	CASMIDRVNSGANVLTF
TRBJ2-2	.	.	TRBV11-2	TGTGCCAGCAGCCATCACCTAGCGTCCACCGGGGAGCTGTTTTTT	CASSHHLASTGELFF
TRBJ2-5	many	TRBD1	TRBV20-1	TGCAGTGCTAGTAAACAGGGGGGGACCCAGTACTTC	CSASKQGGTQYF
TRBJ1-1	many	.	TRBV7-9	TGTGCCAGCAGCTTAGTGGACCCTGAAGCTTTCTTT	CASSLVDPEAFF
TRBJ2-1	few	TRBD2	TRBV30	TGTGCCTGGAGTGTGGGGGAGGGAAGCAATGAGCAGTTCTTC	CAWSVGEGSNEQFF
TRBJ2-7	large	.	TRBV28	TGTGCCAGCAATAGGGGGATAAGCGAGCAGTACTTC	CASNRGISEQYF
TRBJ2-2	many	.	TRBV6-1	TGTGCCAGCAACCCCCGAACAGTGATGAACACCGGGGAGCTGTTTTTT	CASNPRTVMNTGELFF
TRBJ2-1	.	TRBD1	TRBV4-1	TGCGCCAGCAGCCAAGGGCAGGGGGCATCCTACGAGCAGTTCTTC	CASSQGQGASYEQFF
TRBJ1-2	many	.	TRBV18	TGTGCCAGCTCACCACCCGTTAACTATGGCTACACCTTC	CASSPPVNYGYTF
TRBJ2-7	many	TRBD1	TRBV28	TGTGCCAGCAGTGGAAATCAGGGGGTCTACGAGCAGTACTTC	CASSGNQGVYEQYF
TRBJ2-5	many	.	TRBV7-8	TGTGCCAGCAGCCTAGCCGCTAGCTGGGAGACCCAGTACTTC	CASSLAASWETQYF
TRBJ2-7	few	.	TRBV19	TGTGCCAGTAGGACGCCTGGGGGGCAGGAATACGAGCAGTACTTC	CASRTPGGQEYEQYF
TRBJ1-5	many	.	TRBV28	TGTGCCAGCAGTCTCACAGGCCCCCCGAGCGATCAGCCCCAGCATTTT	CASSLTGPPSDQPQHF
TRBJ1-2	.	.	TRBV12-5	TGTGCTATTTCCGGGACCCATGGCTACACCTTC	CAISGTHGYTF
TRBJ2-7	few	.	TRBV6-1	TGTGCCAGCAGGGGCAGGGTCTACGAGCAGTACTTC	CASRGRVYEQYF
TRBJ1-2	many	.	TRBV18	TGTGCCAGCTCACCTTCCGGGACGCCCCACTATGGCTACACCTTC	CASSPSGTPHYGYTF
TRBJ1-6	many	TRBD1	TRBV12-3/TRBV12-4	TGTGCCAGCAGTCACGGGACAGGGAAAGGTTCCTATAATTCACCCCTCCACTTT	CASSHGTGKGSYNSPLHF
TRBJ2-3	.	TRBD2	TRBV27	TGTGCCAGCAGGAACTCCGGGACTAGCGGGAGAATTAGCACAGATACGCAGTATTTT	CASRNSGTSGRISTDTQYF
TRBJ2-7	few	TRBD1	TRBV20-1	TGCAGTGCTAGTGGGAGGCAGGGGGCCTTTTCCTACGAGCAGTACTTC	CSASGRQGAFSYEQYF
TRBJ2-5	many	.	TRBV7-2	TGTGCCAGCAGCTTAGCCGAAGAGACCCAGTACTTC	CASSLAEETQYF
TRBJ2-5	few	.	TRBV29-1	TGCAGCGTTGACGGGTTGACTCCTCAAATGTCAGAGACCCAGTACTTC	CSVDGLTPQMSETQYF
TRBJ2-3	many	TRBD2	TRBV28	TGTGCCAGCAGCCTTCCCCGACTAGCGGGATGGGATACGCAGTATTTT	CASSLPRLAGWDTQYF
TRBJ2-4	many	TRBD2	TRBV6-2/TRBV6-3	TGTGCCAGCAGTACTGGCCTAGCGGGAGGGCCCTTAAACATTCAGTACTTC	CASSTGLAGGPLNIQYF
TRBJ1-2	many	.	TRBV30	TGTGCCTGGAGTTCGGCCAGGTTAAACTATGGCTACACCTTC	CAWSSARLNYGYTF
TRBJ2-5	many	TRBD1	TRBV30	TGTGCCTGGAGTGTTTCGTGGGACAGGGGTACCGAGACCCAGTACTTC	CAWSVSWDRGTETQYF
TRBJ1-5	once	.	TRBV24-1	TGTGCCACCGCGGGGGGCGATTGGCAGCCCCAGCATTTT	CATAGGDWQPQHF
TRBJ1-1	once	.	TRBV7-9	TGTGCCAGCAAAGGGGGGGGCACTGAAGCTTTCTTT	CASKGGGTEAFF
TRBJ2-3	.	.	TRBV28	TGTGCCAGCGCAGGGTCCCTCGCTGCCACGGATACGCAGTATTTT	CASAGSLAATDTQYF
TRBJ1-2	many	TRBD1	TRBV6-1	TGTGCCAGCACAGGGGGCAACTATGGCTACACCTTC	CASTGGNYGYTF
TRBJ2-1	many	.	TRBV27	TGTGCCAGCAGTACTACGAGCTCCTACAATGAGCAGTTCTTC	CASSTTSSYNEQFF
TRBJ2-2	many	.	TRBV15	TGTGCCACCAGCAGAGAACGGCGGTCCACCGGGGAGCTGTTTTTT	CATSRERRSTGELFF
TRBJ2-3	few	.	TRBV19	TGTGCCAGTAGTATATCGACAGTCTGGGATACGCAGTATTTT	CASSISTVWDTQYF
TRBJ1-1	many	.	TRBV28	TGTGCCAGCGATAGCCAAGGGGATAAAGCTTTCTTT	CASDSQGDKAFF
TRBJ2-7	few	TRBD1	TRBV7-6	TGTGCCAGCAGCTCCACAGGGGGCTCGTTCGAGCAGTACTTC	CASSSTGGSFEQYF
TRBJ1-5	.	.	TRBV6-1	TGTGCCAGCACCCTGGGGACACACAATCAGCCCCAGCATTTT	CASTLGTHNQPQHF
TRBJ2-7	many	.	TRBV6-5	TGTGCCAGCGGGTCTTTCTCCTACGAGCAGTACTTC	CASGSFSYEQYF
TRBJ2-1	many	TRBD2	TRBV6-5	TGTGCCAGCAGTTACCTAGCGGGAGGGTACAATGAGCAGTTCTTC	CASSYLAGGYNEQFF
TRBJ2-3	.	TRBD1	TRBV7-2	TGTGCCAGCAGCCCCGGGCAGGGACAGGGCCTCCATACGCAGTATTTT	CASSPGQGQGLHTQYF
TRBJ2-7	.	TRBD2	TRBV5-1	TGCGCCAGCAGCTTGATGGTAGCGGGATCGTTAGAGCAGTACTTC	CASSLMVAGSLEQYF
TRBJ1-1	many	TRBD1	TRBV5-5	TGTGCCAGCAGCGAGAGACAGGGGATGAACACTGAAGCTTTCTTT	CASSERQGMNTEAFF
TRBJ1-1	many	.	TRBV2	TGTGCCAGCAGTGAAGGCGTGTCGGGCAGGACCTACATGAACACTGAAGCTTTCTTT	CASSEGVSGRTYMNTEAFF
TRBJ2-5	many	TRBD1	TRBV10-3	TGTGCCATCAGGAACAGGGGCCAGGAGACCCAGTACTTC	CAIRNRGQETQYF
TRBJ2-5	many	.	TRBV15	TGTGCCACCAGCAGAGATTTGGTGGGCATATCGCAAGAGACCCAGTACTTC	CATSRDLVGISQETQYF
TRBJ2-3	.	TRBD1	TRBV14	TGTGCCAGCAGCCATGGGACAGGGTCCATCCTGGGCACAGATACGCAGTATTTT	CASSHGTGSILGTDTQYF